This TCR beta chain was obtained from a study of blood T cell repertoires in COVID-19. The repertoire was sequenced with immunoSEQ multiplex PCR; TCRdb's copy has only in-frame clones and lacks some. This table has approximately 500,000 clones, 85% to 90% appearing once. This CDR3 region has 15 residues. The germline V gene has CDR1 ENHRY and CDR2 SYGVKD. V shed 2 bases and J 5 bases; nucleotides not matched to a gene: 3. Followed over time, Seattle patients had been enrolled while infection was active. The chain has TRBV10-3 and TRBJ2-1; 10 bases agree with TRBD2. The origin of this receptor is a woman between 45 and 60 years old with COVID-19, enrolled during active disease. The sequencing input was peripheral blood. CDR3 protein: CAISEASGGHNEQFF. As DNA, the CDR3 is TGTGCCATCAGTGAGGCTAGCGGGGGACACAATGAGCAGTTCTTC.